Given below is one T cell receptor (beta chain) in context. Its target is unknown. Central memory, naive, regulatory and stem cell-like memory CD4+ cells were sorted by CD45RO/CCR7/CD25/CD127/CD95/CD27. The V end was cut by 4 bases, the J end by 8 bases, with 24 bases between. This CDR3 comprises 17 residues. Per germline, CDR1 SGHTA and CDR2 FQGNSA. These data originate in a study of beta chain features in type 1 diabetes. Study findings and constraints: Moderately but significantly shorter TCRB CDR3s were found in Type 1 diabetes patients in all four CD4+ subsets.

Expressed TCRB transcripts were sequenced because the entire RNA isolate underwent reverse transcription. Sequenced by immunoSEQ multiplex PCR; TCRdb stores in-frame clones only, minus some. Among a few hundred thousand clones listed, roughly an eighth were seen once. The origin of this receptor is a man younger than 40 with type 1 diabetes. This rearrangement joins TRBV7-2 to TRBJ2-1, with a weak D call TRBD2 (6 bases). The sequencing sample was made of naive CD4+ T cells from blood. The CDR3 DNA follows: TGTGCCAGCAGCTACCACCGGGACTCACTACGGGATTATGAGCAGTTCTTC. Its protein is CASSYHRDSLRDYEQFF. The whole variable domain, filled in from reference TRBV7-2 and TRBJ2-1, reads GAGVSQSPSNKVTEKGKDVELRCDPISGHTALYWYRQSLGQGLEFLIYFQGNSAPDKSGLPSDRFSAERTGGSVSTLTIQRTQQEDSAVYLCASSYHRDSLRDYEQFFGPGTRLTVL.